The rows below give T cell receptor beta chains drawn from one sample of a study of shared clonotypes between healthy human individuals. The method was immunoSEQ multiplex PCR; TCRdb's version includes in-frame clones alone and lacks a portion of them. The sample holds roughly 500,000 clones, approximately 94% seen once. The sample was naive CD4+ T cells sorted from blood. All receptors derive from a woman under 40 in good health. CDR3s include the opening cysteine and the closing phenylalanine or tryptophan. D genes are given only for firm matches. Clone size is not always given. Where it is, it says once, few, many or a class for expanded clones.

CDR3 length	J gene	V gene	D gene	clone size	CDR3 DNA	CDR3 protein
15	TRBJ2-7	TRBV7-2	.	.	TGTGCCAGCAGCTTAGAGGTTGGAGACAACTACGAGCAGTACTTC	CASSLEVGDNYEQYF
16	TRBJ2-2	TRBV5-1	TRBD2	.	TGCGCCAGCAGCCCGGGGACTAGCGGGTTCTCCGGGGAGCTGTTTTTT	CASSPGTSGFSGELFF
16	TRBJ1-5	TRBV28	TRBD1	.	TGTGCCACTACACTAACCTGGACAGGGAAACAACAGCCCCAGCATTTT	CATTLTWTGKQQPQHF
12	TRBJ1-2	TRBV5-4	.	.	TGTGCCAGCAGCTACGGACAGCGGGGCTACACCTTC	CASSYGQRGYTF
14	TRBJ2-1	TRBV2	TRBD2	.	TGTGCCAGCACTGGGACTAGCGGGAGAAATGAGCAGTTCTTC	CASTGTSGRNEQFF
19	TRBJ1-2	TRBV21-1	.	.	TGTGCCAGCAGCAAAGTGAATAACGGGACAGGGGACCTTAACTATGGCTACACCTTC	CASSKVNNGTGDLNYGYTF
15	TRBJ1-6	TRBV2	.	.	TGTGCCAGCTGTCAGTCCCAGTCCTATAATTCACCCCTCCACTTT	CASCQSQSYNSPLHF
16	TRBJ1-1	TRBV18	TRBD1	.	TGTGCCAGCTCTACCAGGGATAACAGGGGAGACACTGAAGCTTTCTTT	CASSTRDNRGDTEAFF
16	TRBJ2-7	TRBV7-2	TRBD2	.	TGTGCCAGCAGCTTGCAGGGACTAGCGGGCGGCTACGAGCAGTACTTC	CASSLQGLAGGYEQYF
15	TRBJ2-3	TRBV10-3	TRBD2	.	TGTGCCATCTCGGGACTAGCGGAAATCACAGATACGCAGTATTTT	CAISGLAEITDTQYF
15	TRBJ2-1	TRBV2	.	.	TGTGCCAGCAGAGACAGGTCTAGCTCCTACAATGAGCAGTTCTTC	CASRDRSSSYNEQFF
15	TRBJ2-2	TRBV11-2	.	.	TGTGCCAGCAGCTCCATACGGACTATTCAAGGGGAGCTGTTTTTT	CASSSIRTIQGELFF
15	TRBJ2-5	TRBV28	.	.	TGTGCCAGCAGTTTAGACCCACCCAACCAAGAGACCCAGTACTTC	CASSLDPPNQETQYF
13	TRBJ2-7	TRBV6-1	TRBD1	.	TGTGCCAGCAGTGGTCGGACAGGCGACGAGCAGTACTTC	CASSGRTGDEQYF
13	TRBJ1-3	TRBV2	.	.	TGTGCCAGCAGTGTTGGGCCGGGAAACACCATATATTTT	CASSVGPGNTIYF
18	TRBJ1-2	TRBV28	.	.	TGTGCCAGCATCCCCCGGGAGGGTTGGGGGTTAGCTAACTATGGCTACACCTTC	CASIPREGWGLANYGYTF
14	TRBJ1-1	TRBV19	.	.	TGTGCCAGTAGTACGCGGCATATGAACACTGAAGCTTTCTTT	CASSTRHMNTEAFF
15	TRBJ2-1	TRBV7-6	.	.	TGTGCCAGCAGCCGGACCCCCATCTCCTACAATGAGCAGTTCTTC	CASSRTPISYNEQFF
11	TRBJ1-1	TRBV5-1	.	.	TGCGCCAGCAGCTGGCAGGGTGAAGCTTTCTTT	CASSWQGEAFF
15	TRBJ2-3	TRBV7-2	TRBD2	.	TGTGCCAGCAGCATAAGGACTAGCGGCTTCTCGTCGGAGTATTTT	CASSIRTSGFSSEYF
13	TRBJ2-7	TRBV10-1	.	.	TGCGCCAGCAGTGATTACACCTCCTACGAGCAGTACTTC	CASSDYTSYEQYF
16	TRBJ2-3	TRBV18	TRBD2	.	TGTGCCAGCTCACCACCCGCGGGGGTACTTTTTGATACGCAGTATTTT	CASSPPAGVLFDTQYF
15	TRBJ1-1	TRBV15	.	once	TGTGCCACCAGCGGACACCAGCCCATGAACACTGAAGCTTTCTTT	CATSGHQPMNTEAFF
12	TRBJ2-2	TRBV6-5	.	.	TGTGCCAGCAGTTACTCCCCCGGGGAGCTGTTTTTT	CASSYSPGELFF
16	TRBJ2-3	TRBV5-1	.	.	TGCGCCAGCAGCTTCAAACTAGCCACGCGCACAGATACGCAGTATTTT	CASSFKLATRTDTQYF
15	TRBJ1-2	TRBV27	TRBD1	.	TGTGCCAGCAGTCCTAGACAGGGGACCGTGGATGGCTACACCTTC	CASSPRQGTVDGYTF
17	TRBJ1-1	TRBV5-6	.	.	TGTGCCAGCAGCTTGGGGATGACAGGCCGAATGAACACTGAAGCTTTCTTT	CASSLGMTGRMNTEAFF
14	TRBJ2-3	TRBV6-6	TRBD2	.	TGTGCCAGCAGCCTAGCGGGAGTAAGCGATACGCAGTATTTT	CASSLAGVSDTQYF
14	TRBJ2-7	TRBV28	.	.	TGTGCCAGCATCCTGCAGGGAAGAGGCGACGAGCAGTACTTC	CASILQGRGDEQYF
16	TRBJ2-1	TRBV27	TRBD2	.	TGTGCCAGCAGGTTAGGACTAGCGGGAGCAGGGAATGAGCAGTTCTTC	CASRLGLAGAGNEQFF
15	TRBJ2-3	TRBV5-1	.	.	TGCGCCAGCAGCTTAAGGGCAGGGAGTAAAGATACGCAGTATTTT	CASSLRAGSKDTQYF
16	TRBJ2-1	TRBV7-2	.	once	TGTGCCAGCAGCTTAGTTGCTTTGGCTGGCGGCCATGAGCAGTTCTTC	CASSLVALAGGHEQFF
15	TRBJ1-5	TRBV10-3	.	.	TGTGCCATCAGTGAAGGCAGTGAAATCAATCAGCCCCAGCATTTT	CAISEGSEINQPQHF
16	TRBJ2-2	TRBV6-5	.	once	TGTGCCAGCAGTTCGCGCCCGAAGGGGGGGACCGGGGAGCTGTTTTTT	CASSSRPKGGTGELFF
15	TRBJ1-4	TRBV7-2	.	.	TGTGCCAGCAGCTTAGTGGCAGGTATTGGTGAAAAACTGTTTTTT	CASSLVAGIGEKLFF
13	TRBJ2-7	TRBV28	.	.	TGTGCCAGCAGTCTCAGAGGGGTCCACGAGCAGTACTTC	CASSLRGVHEQYF
15	TRBJ1-2	TRBV5-8	.	.	TGTGCCAGCAGTCGGCCACTAAGGGAGGTATATGGCTACACCTTC	CASSRPLREVYGYTF
13	TRBJ2-7	TRBV7-9	TRBD1	.	TGTGCCAGCAGCCCGGGACAGACCTACGAGCAGTACTTC	CASSPGQTYEQYF
13	TRBJ1-1	TRBV28	.	.	TGTGCCAGCAGTTTGGAGGTGGGGACAGAAGCTTTCTTT	CASSLEVGTEAFF
11	TRBJ1-1	TRBV20-1	.	.	TGCAGAACAGGCCTGAACACTGAAGCTTTCTTT	CRTGLNTEAFF
15	TRBJ2-3	TRBV7-3	.	.	TGTGCCAGCAGCTTAAACCCCCACGACACAGATACGCAGTATTTT	CASSLNPHDTDTQYF
20	TRBJ1-4	TRBV7-8	TRBD1	.	TGTGCCAGCAGCTTCCTCAGGGACAGGGTCGAGGGTGCAACTAATGAAAAACTGTTTTTT	CASSFLRDRVEGATNEKLFF